A selection of T cell receptor beta chains follows, all from one sample in a study of blood T cell repertoires in COVID-19. Produced via immunoSEQ multiplex PCR; TCRdb's table is partial and in-frame only. The sample lists approximately 130,000 clones, approximately 84% occurring once. Sequenced: peripheral blood. These TCRs come from a woman in her forties or fifties who had recovered from COVID-19. The CDR3 runs from the conserved cysteine through the conserved F or W.

V gene: TRBV19
J gene: TRBJ1-5
CDR3 protein: CASAVYSNQPQHF

V gene: TRBV12-3/TRBV12-4
J gene: TRBJ1-2
CDR3 protein: CASSLLGVDGYTF

V gene: TRBV11-2
J gene: TRBJ1-2
CDR3 protein: CASSLETTRGGYTF

V gene: TRBV18
J gene: TRBJ1-4
CDR3 protein: CASSLLNVEAEKLFF

V gene: TRBV11-3
J gene: TRBJ2-1
CDR3 protein: CASSYRGGMSSYNEQFF

V gene: TRBV11-3
J gene: TRBJ1-2
CDR3 protein: CASSFLGGDGYTF

V gene: TRBV7-8
J gene: TRBJ2-2
CDR3 protein: CASSLIGGGTGELFF

V gene: TRBV19
J gene: TRBJ1-1
CDR3 protein: CASSIRGQGLDAFF

V gene: TRBV11-1
J gene: TRBJ1-1
CDR3 protein: CASSLDTGMTEAFF

V gene: TRBV18
J gene: TRBJ2-3
CDR3 protein: CASSIRGVDTDTQYF

V gene: TRBV19
J gene: TRBJ1-2
CDR3 protein: CASRDRGRTYGYTF

V gene: TRBV27
J gene: TRBJ2-7
CDR3 protein: CASSKRGEVHEQYF

V gene: TRBV29-1
J gene: TRBJ2-1
CDR3 protein: CSVAGLAAINEQFF

V gene: TRBV7-9
J gene: TRBJ2-7
CDR3 protein: CASSPGMRTYEQYF

V gene: TRBV28
J gene: TRBJ2-1
CDR3 protein: CASSRPGQGNNEQFF

V gene: TRBV2
J gene: TRBJ1-2
CDR3 protein: CASSEGAYGYTF

V gene: TRBV6-1
J gene: TRBJ2-5
CDR3 protein: CASTPHDRKETQYF

V gene: TRBV7-8
J gene: TRBJ1-5
CDR3 protein: CASSAEGTGLGEPQHF

V gene: TRBV4-1
J gene: TRBJ1-2
CDR3 protein: CASSQAPPTRTMYGYTF

V gene: TRBV28
J gene: TRBJ2-3
CDR3 protein: CASSLGGTGGKNTQYF

V gene: TRBV18
J gene: TRBJ2-7
CDR3 protein: CASSGDAGTGIYEQYF

V gene: TRBV6-5
J gene: TRBJ1-6
CDR3 protein: CASSPWTDTNSPLHF

V gene: TRBV11-2
J gene: TRBJ1-3
CDR3 protein: CASSLEFAGNTIYF

V gene: TRBV11-2
J gene: TRBJ1-6
CDR3 protein: CASSLSQTGHISSPLHF

V gene: TRBV5-6
J gene: TRBJ2-1
CDR3 protein: CASSLVGKGTYNEQFF

V gene: TRBV18
J gene: TRBJ2-3
CDR3 protein: CASSPTSGSTDTQYF

V gene: TRBV5-1
J gene: TRBJ2-5
CDR3 protein: CASSRGQGLWYQETQYF

V gene: TRBV12-3/TRBV12-4
J gene: TRBJ2-1
CDR3 protein: CASSFLRDEQFF

V gene: TRBV18
J gene: TRBJ1-3
CDR3 protein: CASSPRTTGNTIYF

V gene: TRBV21-1
J gene: TRBJ1-4
CDR3 protein: CARSAGSSGNEKLFF

V gene: TRBV18
J gene: TRBJ1-2
CDR3 protein: CASSTTGSDGYTF

V gene: TRBV28
J gene: TRBJ2-1
CDR3 protein: CASSHTGTVYNEQFF

V gene: TRBV7-9
J gene: TRBJ1-5
CDR3 protein: CASSLDRTGNQPQHF

V gene: TRBV5-1
J gene: TRBJ2-5
CDR3 protein: CASSPAGGETQYF

V gene: TRBV18
J gene: TRBJ2-5
CDR3 protein: CASSPRTGGFQETQYF

V gene: TRBV14
J gene: TRBJ1-2
CDR3 protein: CASSQDNRPKRKIYGYTF

V gene: TRBV5-1
J gene: TRBJ1-2
CDR3 protein: CASSPGGVGLYGYTF

V gene: TRBV3-1/TRBV3-2
J gene: TRBJ2-3
CDR3 protein: CASSQTSGRPRGADTQYF

V gene: TRBV2
J gene: TRBJ1-5
CDR3 protein: CASSSGTERNQPQHF

V gene: TRBV2
J gene: TRBJ1-3
CDR3 protein: CASRGNRDGNTIYF

V gene: TRBV27
J gene: TRBJ1-5
CDR3 protein: CASTQYGGNQPQHF

V gene: TRBV7-2
J gene: TRBJ2-2
CDR3 protein: CASSFIYRQANTGELFF

V gene: TRBV11-3
J gene: TRBJ2-2
CDR3 protein: CASSTRNTGELFF

V gene: TRBV5-1
J gene: TRBJ1-2
CDR3 protein: CASSFVDGGKGYTF